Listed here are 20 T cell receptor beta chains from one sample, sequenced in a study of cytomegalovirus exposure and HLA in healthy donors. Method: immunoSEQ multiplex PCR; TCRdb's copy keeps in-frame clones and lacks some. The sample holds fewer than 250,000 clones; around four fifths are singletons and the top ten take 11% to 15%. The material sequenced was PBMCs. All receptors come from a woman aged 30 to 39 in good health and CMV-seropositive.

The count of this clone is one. The CDR3 here is CASSVAVRANGYTF. In nucleotides, the CDR3 is TGTGCCAGCAGCGTAGCAGTCAGGGCTAATGGCTACACCTTC. This rearrangement joins TRBV9 to TRBJ1-2; a weak D match, TRBD1 (5 bases). Trimming cost V 0 bases and J 6 bases, with 12 bases left between them. Germline CDR1 and CDR2: SGDLS and YYNGEE. The CDR3 has 14 amino acids.

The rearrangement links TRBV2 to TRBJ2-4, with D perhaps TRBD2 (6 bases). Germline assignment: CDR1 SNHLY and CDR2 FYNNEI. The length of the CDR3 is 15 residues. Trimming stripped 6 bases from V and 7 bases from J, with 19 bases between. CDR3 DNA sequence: TGTGCCAGCAGCTTCCTAGCGCCCGAGACGAACATTCAGTACTTC. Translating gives CASSFLAPETNIQYF.

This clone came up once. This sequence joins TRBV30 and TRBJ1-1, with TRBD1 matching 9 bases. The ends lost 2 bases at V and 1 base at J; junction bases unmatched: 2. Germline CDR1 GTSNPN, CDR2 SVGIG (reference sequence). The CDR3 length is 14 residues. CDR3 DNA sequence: TGTGCCTGGAGTCCGGGACAGGGGAACACTGAAGCTTTCTTT. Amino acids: CAWSPGQGNTEAFF.

In DNA form, the CDR3 reads TGTGCCAGCAGCTTAGGTTACGGGAGAAGCTACGAGCAGTACTTC. Protein sequence: CASSLGYGRSYEQYF. The chain combines TRBV11-3 with TRBJ2-7, with D possibly TRBD2 on 6 matching bases. The CDR3 has 15 amino acids. Germline CDR1 is SGHNT and CDR2 is YENEEA. V shed 1 base and J shed 3 bases, with 13 bases lying between them.

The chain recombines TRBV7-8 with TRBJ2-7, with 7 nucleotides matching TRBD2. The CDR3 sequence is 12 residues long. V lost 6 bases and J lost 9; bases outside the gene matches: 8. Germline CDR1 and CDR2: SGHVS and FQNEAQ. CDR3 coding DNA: TGTGCCAGCAGATCGGTGCGGGAGAGGCAGTACTTC. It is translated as CASRSVRERQYF.

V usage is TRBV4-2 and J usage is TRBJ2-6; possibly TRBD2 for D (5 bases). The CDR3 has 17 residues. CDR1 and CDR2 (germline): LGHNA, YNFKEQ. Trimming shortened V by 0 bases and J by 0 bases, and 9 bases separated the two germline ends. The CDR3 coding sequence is TGTGCCAGCAGCCAAGATGGAGGAGTCTCTGGGGCCAACGTCCTGACTTTC. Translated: CASSQDGGVSGANVLTF.

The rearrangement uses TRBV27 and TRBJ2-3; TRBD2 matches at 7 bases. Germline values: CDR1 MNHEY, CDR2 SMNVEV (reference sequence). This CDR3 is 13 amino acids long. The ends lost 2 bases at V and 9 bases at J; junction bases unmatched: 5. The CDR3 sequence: CASSLPPGRTQYF. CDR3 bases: TGTGCCAGCAGTTTACCCCCCGGGAGGACGCAGTATTTT.

The DNA of the CDR3 is TGTGCCAGCATTAACGGCTACGAGCAGTACTTC. Translating it yields CASINGYEQYF. The chain recombines TRBV6-1 with TRBJ2-7; D uncertain. Germline CDR1 MNHNS, CDR2 SASEGT. V was shortened by 7 bases and J by 3 bases, with 7 bases between the two germline ends. The CDR3 is made up of 11 amino acids.

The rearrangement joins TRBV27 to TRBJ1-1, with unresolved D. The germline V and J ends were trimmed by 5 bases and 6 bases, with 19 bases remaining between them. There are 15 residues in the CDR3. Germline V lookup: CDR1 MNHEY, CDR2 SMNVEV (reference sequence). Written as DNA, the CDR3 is TGTGCCAGCAGTCCTGGGTTTGGCGCGAGGGCTGAAGCTTTCTTT. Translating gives CASSPGFGARAEAFF.

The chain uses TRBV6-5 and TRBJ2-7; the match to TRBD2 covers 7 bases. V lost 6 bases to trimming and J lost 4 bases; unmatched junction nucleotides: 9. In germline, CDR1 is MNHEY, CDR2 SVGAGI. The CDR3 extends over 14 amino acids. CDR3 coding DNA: TGTGCCAGCAGCCGCGAGCGGGACTTATACGAGCAGTACTTC. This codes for CASSRERDLYEQYF.

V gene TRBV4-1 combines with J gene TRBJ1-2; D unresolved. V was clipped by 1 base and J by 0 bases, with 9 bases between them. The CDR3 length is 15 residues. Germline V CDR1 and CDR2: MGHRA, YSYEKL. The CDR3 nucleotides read TGCGCCAGCAGCCAAGTAACTGGAGCTAACTATGGCTACACCTTC. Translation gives CASSQVTGANYGYTF.

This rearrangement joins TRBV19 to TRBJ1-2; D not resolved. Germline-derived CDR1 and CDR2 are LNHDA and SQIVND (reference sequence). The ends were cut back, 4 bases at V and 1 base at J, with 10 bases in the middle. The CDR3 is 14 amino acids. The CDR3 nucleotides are TGTGCCAGTAGTACCTTACAGTTTAACTATGGCTACACCTTC. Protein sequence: CASSTLQFNYGYTF.

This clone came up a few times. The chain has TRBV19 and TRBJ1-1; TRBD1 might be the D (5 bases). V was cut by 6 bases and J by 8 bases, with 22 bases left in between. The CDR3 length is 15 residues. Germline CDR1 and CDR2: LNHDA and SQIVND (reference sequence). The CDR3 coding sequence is TGTGCCAGTAGCGCCCTCCCAGGGAATATAGGAGAAGCTTTCTTT. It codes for CASSALPGNIGEAFF.

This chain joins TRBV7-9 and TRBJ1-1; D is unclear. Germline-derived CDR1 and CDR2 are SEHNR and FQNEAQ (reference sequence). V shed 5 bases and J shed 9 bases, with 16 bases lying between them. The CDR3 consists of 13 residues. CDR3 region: CASSPRGAEKAFF. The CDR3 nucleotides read TGTGCCAGCAGCCCCCGAGGCGCGGAGAAAGCTTTCTTT.

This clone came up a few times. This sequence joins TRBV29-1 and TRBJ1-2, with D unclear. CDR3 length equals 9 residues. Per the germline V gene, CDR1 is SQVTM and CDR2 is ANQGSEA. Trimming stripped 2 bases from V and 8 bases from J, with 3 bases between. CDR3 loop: CSVESGYTF. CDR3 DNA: TGCAGCGTTGAAAGCGGCTACACCTTC.

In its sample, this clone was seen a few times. CDR3 DNA: TGTGCCAGCAGTGAATATAATAGCGGGAGCCATGAGCAGTTCTTC. It is translated as CASSEYNSGSHEQFF. The chain has TRBV6-1 and TRBJ2-1, with 9 bases lining up with TRBD2. CDR1 MNHNS and CDR2 SASEGT come from the germline V gene. J gave up 8 bases and V 2 bases, and 7 bases lay outside the gene matches. The length of the CDR3 is 15 residues.

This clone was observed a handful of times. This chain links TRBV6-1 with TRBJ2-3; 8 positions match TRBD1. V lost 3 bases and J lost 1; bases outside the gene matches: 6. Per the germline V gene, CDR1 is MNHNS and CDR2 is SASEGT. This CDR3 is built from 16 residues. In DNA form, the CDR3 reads TGTGCCAGCAGTGAGTCCCCGGGACAGGGCACAGATACGCAGTATTTT. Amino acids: CASSESPGQGTDTQYF.

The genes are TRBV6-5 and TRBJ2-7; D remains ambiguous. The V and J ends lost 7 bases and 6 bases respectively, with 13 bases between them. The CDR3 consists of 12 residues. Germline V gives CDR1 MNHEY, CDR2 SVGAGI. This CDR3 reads CASTTPAREQYF. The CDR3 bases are TGTGCCAGCACCACTCCCGCCCGCGAGCAGTACTTC.

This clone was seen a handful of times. The CDR3 DNA sequence: TGTGCCAGCAGCGACAGACAGGGGTCCAGAGAGACCCAGTACTTC. This translates into CASSDRQGSRETQYF. The rearrangement uses TRBV9 and TRBJ2-5; 8 bases line up with TRBD1. Germline-derived CDR1 and CDR2 are SGDLS and YYNGEE. V was clipped by 3 bases and J by 4 bases; unmatched bases: 8. This CDR3 contains 15 residues. Variable domain in full (rest from reference TRBV9 and TRBJ2-5): DSGVTQTPKHLITATGQRVTLRCSPRSGDLSVYWYQQSLDQGLQFLIQYYNGEERAKGNILERFSAQQFPDLHSELNLSSLELGDSALYFCASSDRQGSRETQYFGPGTRLLVL.

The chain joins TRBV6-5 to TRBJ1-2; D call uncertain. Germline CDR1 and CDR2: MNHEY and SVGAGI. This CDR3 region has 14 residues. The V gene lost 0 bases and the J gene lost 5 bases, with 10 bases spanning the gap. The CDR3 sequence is CASSYSGLGYGYTF. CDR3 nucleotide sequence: TGTGCCAGCAGTTACTCGGGTCTTGGGTATGGCTACACCTTC.